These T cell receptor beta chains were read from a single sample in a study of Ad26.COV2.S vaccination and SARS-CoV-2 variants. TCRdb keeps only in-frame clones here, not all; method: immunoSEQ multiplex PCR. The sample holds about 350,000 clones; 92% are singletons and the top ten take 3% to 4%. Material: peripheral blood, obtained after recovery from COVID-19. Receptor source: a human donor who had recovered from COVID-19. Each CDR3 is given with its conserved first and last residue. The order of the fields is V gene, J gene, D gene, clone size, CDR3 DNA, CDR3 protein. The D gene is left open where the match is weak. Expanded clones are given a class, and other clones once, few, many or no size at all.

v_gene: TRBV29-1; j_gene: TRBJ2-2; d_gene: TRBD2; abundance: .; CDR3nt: TGCAGCGTTGGACGAGCGGGGGGGCCAGAGGAGCTGTTTTTT; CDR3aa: CSVGRAGGPEELFF
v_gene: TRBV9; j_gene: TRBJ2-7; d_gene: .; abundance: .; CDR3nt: TGTGCCAGCAGCGTAGGGGTGGGAAACGAGCAGTACTTC; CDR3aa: CASSVGVGNEQYF
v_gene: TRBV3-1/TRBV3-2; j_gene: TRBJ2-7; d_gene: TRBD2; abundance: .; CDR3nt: TGTGCCAGCAGCCTCCCATCCAGCGGGGGGGTTCGCGCCGAGCAGTACTTC; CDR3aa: CASSLPSSGGVRAEQYF
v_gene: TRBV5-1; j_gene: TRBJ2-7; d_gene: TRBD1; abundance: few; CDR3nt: TGCGCCAGCAGCCCGACAGGGGTGGTCTACGAGCAGTACTTC; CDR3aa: CASSPTGVVYEQYF
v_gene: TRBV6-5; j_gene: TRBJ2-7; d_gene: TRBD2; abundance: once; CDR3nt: TGTGCCAGCAGGCAAACTAGCGGGGGGTCCTGGCAGTACTTC; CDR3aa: CASRQTSGGSWQYF
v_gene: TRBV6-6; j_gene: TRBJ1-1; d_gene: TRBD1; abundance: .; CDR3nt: TGTGCCAGCAGTTACTCGCCGGGACAGAGGAACACTGAAGCTTTCTTT; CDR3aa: CASSYSPGQRNTEAFF
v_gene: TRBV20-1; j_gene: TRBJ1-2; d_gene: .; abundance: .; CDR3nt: TGCAGTGCTTGGGGGGTTCGTGGCTACACCTTC; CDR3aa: CSAWGVRGYTF
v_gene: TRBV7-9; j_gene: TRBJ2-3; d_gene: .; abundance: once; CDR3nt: TGTGCCAGCAGCTCGCCCCAGTATTTT; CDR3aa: CASSSPQYF
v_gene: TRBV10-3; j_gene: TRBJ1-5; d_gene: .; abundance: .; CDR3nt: TGTGCCATCAGTGGGGGGACGGCTTATAGTGACAATCAGCCCCAGCATTTT; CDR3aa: CAISGGTAYSDNQPQHF
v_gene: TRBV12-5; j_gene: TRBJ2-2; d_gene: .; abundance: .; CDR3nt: TGTGCTAGTGGGGACCCGGTCGATGGGGCCGCCGGGGAGCTGTTTTTT; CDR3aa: CASGDPVDGAAGELFF
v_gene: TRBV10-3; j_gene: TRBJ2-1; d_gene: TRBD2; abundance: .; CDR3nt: TGTGCCATCAGAGGGCTGGCGGGGGACTACAATGAGCAGTTCTTC; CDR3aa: CAIRGLAGDYNEQFF
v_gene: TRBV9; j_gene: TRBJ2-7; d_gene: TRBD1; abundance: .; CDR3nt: TGTGCCAGCAGTGGGACAGGGATATCTTACGAGCAGTACTTC; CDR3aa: CASSGTGISYEQYF
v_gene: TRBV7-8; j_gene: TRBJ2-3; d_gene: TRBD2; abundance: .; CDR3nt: TGTGCCAGCAGTTCAAAGACTAGCGGGCTTGGAGATACGCAGTATTTT; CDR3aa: CASSSKTSGLGDTQYF
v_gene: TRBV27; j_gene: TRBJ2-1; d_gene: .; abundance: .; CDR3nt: TGTGCCAGCAGTTTGAGTTTCTCCTACAATGAGCAGTTCTTC; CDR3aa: CASSLSFSYNEQFF
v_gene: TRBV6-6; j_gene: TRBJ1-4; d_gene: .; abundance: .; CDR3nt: TGTGCCAGCAGTTATGTGCCAGGGATAGGCGAAAAACTGTTTTTT; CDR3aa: CASSYVPGIGEKLFF
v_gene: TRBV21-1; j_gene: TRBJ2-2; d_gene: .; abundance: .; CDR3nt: TGTGCCAGGACGACAGGGATGGACACCGGGGAGCTGTTTTTT; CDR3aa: CARTTGMDTGELFF
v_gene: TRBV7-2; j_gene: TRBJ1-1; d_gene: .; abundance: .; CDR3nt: TGTGCCAGCAGTCCATATAGGGGTTTCACTGAAGCTTTCTTT; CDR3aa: CASSPYRGFTEAFF
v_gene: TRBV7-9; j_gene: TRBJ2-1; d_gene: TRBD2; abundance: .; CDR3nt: TGTGCCAGCAGCCTGAGGGCTAGCGGGGCCTCAGTCCCCAACAATGAGCAGTTCTTC; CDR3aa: CASSLRASGASVPNNEQFF
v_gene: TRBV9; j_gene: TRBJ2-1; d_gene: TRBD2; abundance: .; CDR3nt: TGTGCCAGCAGCGCCCCGTTTTCGGGGGGGGGAGACAATGAGCAGTTCTTC; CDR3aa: CASSAPFSGGGDNEQFF
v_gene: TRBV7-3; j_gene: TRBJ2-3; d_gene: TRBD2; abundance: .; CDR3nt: TGTGCCAGCAGCTGGCTGCTAGCGGGGGGGCCTCATACGCAGTATTTT; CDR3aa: CASSWLLAGGPHTQYF
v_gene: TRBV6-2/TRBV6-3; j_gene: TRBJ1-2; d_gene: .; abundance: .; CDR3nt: TGTGCCAGCAGTTACTCGGCAGATGGCGGCTACACCTTC; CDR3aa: CASSYSADGGYTF
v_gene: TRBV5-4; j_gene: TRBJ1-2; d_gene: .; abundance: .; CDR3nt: TGTGCCAGCAGCACTCAGACCCTCCCCTATGGCTACACCTTC; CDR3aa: CASSTQTLPYGYTF
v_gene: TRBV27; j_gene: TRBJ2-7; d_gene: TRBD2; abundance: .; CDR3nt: TGTGCCAGCAGTAAACTAGCGGGGGGCTCCTACGAGCAGTACTTC; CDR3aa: CASSKLAGGSYEQYF
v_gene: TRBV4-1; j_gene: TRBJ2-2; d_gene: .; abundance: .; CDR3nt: TGCGCCAGCAGCCCAAGGGTTCGAGAACCTAACACCGGGGAGCTGTTTTTT; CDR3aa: CASSPRVREPNTGELFF
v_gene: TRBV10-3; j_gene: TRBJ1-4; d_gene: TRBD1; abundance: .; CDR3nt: TGTGCCATCAGCGGGACAGGGGTTAATGAAAAACTGTTTTTT; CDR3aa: CAISGTGVNEKLFF
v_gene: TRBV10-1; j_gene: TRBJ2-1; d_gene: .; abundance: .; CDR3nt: TGCGCCAGCAGTGACAGGGGAGGGGATGAGCAGTTCTTC; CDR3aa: CASSDRGGDEQFF
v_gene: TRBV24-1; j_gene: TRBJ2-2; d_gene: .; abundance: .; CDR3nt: TGTGCCACCAGTGATTACAGGGCAGCCGGGGAGCTGTTTTTT; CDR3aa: CATSDYRAAGELFF
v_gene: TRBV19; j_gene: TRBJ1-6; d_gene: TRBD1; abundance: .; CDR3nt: TGTGCCGGGGGACAGGGGGCGTCTTTTAATTCACCCCTCCACTTT; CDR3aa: CAGGQGASFNSPLHF
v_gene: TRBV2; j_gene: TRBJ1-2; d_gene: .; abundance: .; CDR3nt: TGTGCCAGCAGCTACAGGGAGAATAGCTATGGCTACACCTTC; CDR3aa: CASSYRENSYGYTF
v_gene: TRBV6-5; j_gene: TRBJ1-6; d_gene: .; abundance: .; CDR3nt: TGTGCCAGCAGAGGCACAGGAGTCAATTCACCCCTCCACTTT; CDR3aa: CASRGTGVNSPLHF
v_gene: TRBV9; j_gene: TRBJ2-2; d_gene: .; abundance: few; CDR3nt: TGTGCCAGCAGCCCCCGGATCCTGAACACCGGGGAGCTGTTTTTT; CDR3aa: CASSPRILNTGELFF
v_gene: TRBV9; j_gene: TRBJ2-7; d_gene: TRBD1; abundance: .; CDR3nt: TGTGCCAGCAGCTCCGGGACAGCTCCCTACGAGCAGTACTTC; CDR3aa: CASSSGTAPYEQYF
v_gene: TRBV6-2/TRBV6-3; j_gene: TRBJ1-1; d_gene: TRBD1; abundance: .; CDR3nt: TGTGCCAGCAGTTACGTCGGGACAGGGGCTGAAGCTTTCTTT; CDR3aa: CASSYVGTGAEAFF
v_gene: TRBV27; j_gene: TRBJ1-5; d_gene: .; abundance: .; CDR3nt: TGTGCCAGCAGTTTAGGCGGTCAGCCCCAGCATTTT; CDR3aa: CASSLGGQPQHF
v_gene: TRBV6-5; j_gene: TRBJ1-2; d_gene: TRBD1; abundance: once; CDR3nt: TGTGCCAGCAGCCTAGACAGGGAACCAAACTATGGCTACACCTTC; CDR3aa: CASSLDREPNYGYTF
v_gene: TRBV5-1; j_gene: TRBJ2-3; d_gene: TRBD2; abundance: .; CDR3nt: TGCGCCAGCAGCCCGGGGACTAGCGGGGGCCGCACAGATACGCAGTATTTT; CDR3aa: CASSPGTSGGRTDTQYF
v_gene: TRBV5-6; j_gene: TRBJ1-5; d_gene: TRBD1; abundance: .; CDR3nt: TGTGCCAGCAGCCTGGGTTCAGGGGGGGTACGCAATCAGCCCCAGCATTTT; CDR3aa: CASSLGSGGVRNQPQHF
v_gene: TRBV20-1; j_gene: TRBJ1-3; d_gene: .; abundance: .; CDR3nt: TGCAGTGCTCAACAGGGAAACACCATATATTTT; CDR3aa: CSAQQGNTIYF
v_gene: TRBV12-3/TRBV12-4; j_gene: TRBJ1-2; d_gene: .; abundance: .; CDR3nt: TGTGCCAGCAGTCTAAAGGGAGACTATGGCTACACCTTC; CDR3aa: CASSLKGDYGYTF
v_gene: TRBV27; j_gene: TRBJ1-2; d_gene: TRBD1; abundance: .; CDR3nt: TGTGCCCGCCCGCGTGGGACAGTCCCGGTTTTAAACTATGGCTACACCTTC; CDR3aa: CARPRGTVPVLNYGYTF
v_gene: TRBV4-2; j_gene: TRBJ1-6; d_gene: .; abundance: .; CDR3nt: TGTGCCAGCAGCCAAATCTGGGCTGGGGGAAATTCACCCCTCCACTTT; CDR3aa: CASSQIWAGGNSPLHF
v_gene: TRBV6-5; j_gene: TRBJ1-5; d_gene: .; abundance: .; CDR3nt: TGTGCCAGCAGTTTCAACAGAAATCAGCCCCAGCATTTT; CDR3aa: CASSFNRNQPQHF
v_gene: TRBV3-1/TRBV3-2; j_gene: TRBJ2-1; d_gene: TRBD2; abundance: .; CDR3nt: TGTGCCAGCAGCCAAGCGGGACTAGCGGGGAGCTCCTACAATGAGCAGTTCTTC; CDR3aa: CASSQAGLAGSSYNEQFF
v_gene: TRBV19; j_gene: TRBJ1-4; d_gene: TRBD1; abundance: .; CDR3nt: TGTGCCAGTAGCCGACAGGGGACTAATGAAAAACTGTTTTTT; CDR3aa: CASSRQGTNEKLFF
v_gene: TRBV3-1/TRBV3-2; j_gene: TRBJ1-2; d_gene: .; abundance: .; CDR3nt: TGTGCCAGCAGCCAGTACCTAGTAGAGGGCTACACCTTC; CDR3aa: CASSQYLVEGYTF
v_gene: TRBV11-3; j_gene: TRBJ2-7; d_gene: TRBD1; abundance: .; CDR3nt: TGTGCCAGCAGCTCAGGACAGGGAAAAGCCTACGAGCAGTACTTC; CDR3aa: CASSSGQGKAYEQYF
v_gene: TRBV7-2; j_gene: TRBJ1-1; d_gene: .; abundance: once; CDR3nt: TGTGCCAGCAGCTTATTGCAGGCAACTGAAGCTTTCTTT; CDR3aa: CASSLLQATEAFF
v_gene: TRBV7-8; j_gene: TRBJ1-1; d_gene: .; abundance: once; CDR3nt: TGTGCCAGCAGCCACGGAGGGGGGACTGAAGCTTTCTTT; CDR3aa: CASSHGGGTEAFF
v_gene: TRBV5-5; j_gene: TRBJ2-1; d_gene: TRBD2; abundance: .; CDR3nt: TGTGCCAGCAGCTTGGCTAGCGGCGATGAGCAGTTCTTC; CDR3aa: CASSLASGDEQFF
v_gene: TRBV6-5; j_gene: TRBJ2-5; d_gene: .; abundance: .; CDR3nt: TGTGCCAGCAGTCCGACATTAGAAGAGACCCAGTACTTC; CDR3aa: CASSPTLEETQYF
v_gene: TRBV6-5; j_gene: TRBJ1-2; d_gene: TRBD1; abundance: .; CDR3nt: TGTGCCAGTCTGACAGGGGGCGCGGGCTACACCTTC; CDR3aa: CASLTGGAGYTF
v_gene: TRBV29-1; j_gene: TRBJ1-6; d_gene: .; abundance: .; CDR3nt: TGCAGCGTTGAGCAGGGGAGCTCCTATAATTCACCCCTCCACTTT; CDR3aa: CSVEQGSSYNSPLHF
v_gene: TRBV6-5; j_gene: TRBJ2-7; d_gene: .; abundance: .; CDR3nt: TGTGCCAGCCAAAGTGGATATCCGAGCTACGAGCAGTACTTC; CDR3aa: CASQSGYPSYEQYF
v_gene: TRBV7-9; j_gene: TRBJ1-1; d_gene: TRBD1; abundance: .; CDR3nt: TGTGCCAGCAGCCAGCCTCTGACAGGGGGCTACACTGAAGCTTTCTTT; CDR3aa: CASSQPLTGGYTEAFF
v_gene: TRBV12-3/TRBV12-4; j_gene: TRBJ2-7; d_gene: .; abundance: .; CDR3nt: TGTGCCAGCGGCCCAACACGGGACGAGCAGTACTTC; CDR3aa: CASGPTRDEQYF
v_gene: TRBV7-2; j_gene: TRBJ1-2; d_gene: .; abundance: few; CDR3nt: TGTGCCAGCAGCTTAGATGTTGACTATGGCTACACCTTC; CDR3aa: CASSLDVDYGYTF
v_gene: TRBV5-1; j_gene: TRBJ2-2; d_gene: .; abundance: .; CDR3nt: TGCGCCAGCAGAGGAGGGAAGAGGGAGGCCGGGGAGCTGTTTTTT; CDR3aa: CASRGGKREAGELFF
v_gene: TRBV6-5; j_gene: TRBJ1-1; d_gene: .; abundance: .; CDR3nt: TGTGCCAGCAGACCTGAGGGGCAGAACACTGAAGCTTTCTTT; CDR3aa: CASRPEGQNTEAFF
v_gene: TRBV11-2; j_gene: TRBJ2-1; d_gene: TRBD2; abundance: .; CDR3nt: TGTGCCAGCAGCCTAGCGGGGGGCACCTACAATGAGCAGTTCTTC; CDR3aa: CASSLAGGTYNEQFF
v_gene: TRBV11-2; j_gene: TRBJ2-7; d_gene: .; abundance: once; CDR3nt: TGTGCCAGCAGCTTATACGAGCAGTACTTC; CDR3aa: CASSLYEQYF